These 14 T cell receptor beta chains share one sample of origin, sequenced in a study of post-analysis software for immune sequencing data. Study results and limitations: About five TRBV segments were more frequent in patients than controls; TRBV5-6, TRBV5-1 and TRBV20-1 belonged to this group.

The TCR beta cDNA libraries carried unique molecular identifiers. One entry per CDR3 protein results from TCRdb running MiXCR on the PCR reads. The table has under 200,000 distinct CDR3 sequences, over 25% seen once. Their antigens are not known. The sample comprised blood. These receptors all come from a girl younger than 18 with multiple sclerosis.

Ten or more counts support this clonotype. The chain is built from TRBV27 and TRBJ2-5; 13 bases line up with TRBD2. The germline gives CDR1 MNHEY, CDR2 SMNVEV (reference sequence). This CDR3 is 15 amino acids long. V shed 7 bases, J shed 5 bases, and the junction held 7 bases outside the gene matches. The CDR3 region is CASTAGTSGKETQYF. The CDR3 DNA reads TGTGCCAGCACCGCCGGGACTAGCGGGAAGGAGACCCAGTACTTC.

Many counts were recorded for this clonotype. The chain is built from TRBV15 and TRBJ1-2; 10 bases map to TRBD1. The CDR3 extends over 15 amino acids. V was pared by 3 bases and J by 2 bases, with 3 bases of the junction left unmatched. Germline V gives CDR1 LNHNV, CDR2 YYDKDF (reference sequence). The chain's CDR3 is CATSSRQGANYGYTF. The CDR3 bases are TGTGCCACCAGCAGCAGACAGGGGGCAAACTATGGCTACACCTTC. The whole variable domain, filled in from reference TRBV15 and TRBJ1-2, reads DAMVIQNPRYQVTQFGKPVTLSCSQTLNHNVMYWYQQKSSQAPKLLFHYYDKDFNNEADTPDNFQSRRPNTSFCFLDIRSPGLGDTAMYLCATSSRQGANYGYTFGSGTRLTVV.

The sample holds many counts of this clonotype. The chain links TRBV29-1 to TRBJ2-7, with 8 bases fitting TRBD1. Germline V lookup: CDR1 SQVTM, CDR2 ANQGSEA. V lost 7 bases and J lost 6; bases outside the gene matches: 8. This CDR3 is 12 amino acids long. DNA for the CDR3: TGCAGCGCTATGACAGGGGTGGGCGAGCAGTACTTC. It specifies CSAMTGVGEQYF.

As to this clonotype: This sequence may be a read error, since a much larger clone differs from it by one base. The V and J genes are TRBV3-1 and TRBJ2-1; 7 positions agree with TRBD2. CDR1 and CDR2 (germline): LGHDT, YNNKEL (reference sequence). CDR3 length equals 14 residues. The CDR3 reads CASNPSGSYKEQFF. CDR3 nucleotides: TGTGCCAGCAACCCTAGCGGCTCCTACAAAGAGCAGTTCTTC.

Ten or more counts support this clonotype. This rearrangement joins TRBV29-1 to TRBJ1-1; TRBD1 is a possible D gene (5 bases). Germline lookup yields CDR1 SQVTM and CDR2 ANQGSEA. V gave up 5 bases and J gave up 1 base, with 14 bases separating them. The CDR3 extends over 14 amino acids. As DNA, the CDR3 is TGCAGCGTTCGGGGCCGAGGGAAGAACACTGAAGCTTTCTTT. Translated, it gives CSVRGRGKNTEAFF.

The CDR3 protein is CASSLRQGDFYGYTF. The DNA for the CDR3 is TGCGCCAGCAGCTTGCGACAGGGGGATTTCTATGGCTACACCTTC. The V and J genes are TRBV5-1 and TRBJ1-2; 9 bases are shared with TRBD1. Unmatched junction bases numbered 5, after V lost 1 base and J lost 4 bases. The germline V gene has CDR1 SGHRS and CDR2 YFSETQ. The CDR3 loop spans 15 amino acids.

The CDR3 bases are TGTGCCAGCAGCTTCGGGTCGGGGGGATCACCCCTCCACTTT. It is translated as CASSFGSGGSPLHF. The chain recombines TRBV5-4 with TRBJ1-6, with a possible D match to TRBD1 (5 bases). The CDR3 is 14 residues long. CDR1 and CDR2 (germline): SGHNT, YYREEE (reference sequence). Trimming took 2 bases from V and 10 from J, leaving 13 bases between them.

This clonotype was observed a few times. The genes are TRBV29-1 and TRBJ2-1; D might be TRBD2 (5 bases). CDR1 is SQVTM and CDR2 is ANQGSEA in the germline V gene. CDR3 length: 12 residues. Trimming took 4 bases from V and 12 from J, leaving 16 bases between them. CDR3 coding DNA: TGCAGCGTTGTGCTACGAGGGCATGGGCAGTTCTTC. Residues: CSVVLRGHGQFF.

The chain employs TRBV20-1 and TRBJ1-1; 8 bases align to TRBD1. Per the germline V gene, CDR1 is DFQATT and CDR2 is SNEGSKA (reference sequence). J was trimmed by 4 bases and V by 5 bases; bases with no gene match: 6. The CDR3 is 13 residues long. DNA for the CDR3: TGCAGTGCTCATCAGGGGGCGGCCACTGAAGCTTTCTTT. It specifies CSAHQGAATEAFF.

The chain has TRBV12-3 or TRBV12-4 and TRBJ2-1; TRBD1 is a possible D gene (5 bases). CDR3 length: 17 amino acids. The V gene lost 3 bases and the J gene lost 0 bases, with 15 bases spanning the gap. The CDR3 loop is CASSFVGHRSSYNEQFF. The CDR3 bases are TGTGCCAGCAGTTTCGTCGGACATAGGAGCTCCTACAATGAGCAGTTCTTC.

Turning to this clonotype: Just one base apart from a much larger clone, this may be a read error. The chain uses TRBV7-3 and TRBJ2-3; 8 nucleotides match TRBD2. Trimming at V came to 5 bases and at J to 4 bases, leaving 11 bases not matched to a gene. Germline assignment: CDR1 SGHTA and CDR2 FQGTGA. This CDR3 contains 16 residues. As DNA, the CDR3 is TGTGCCAGCAGCCCCACGATTAGCGGGACTTCAGATACGCAGTATTTT. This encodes CASSPTISGTSDTQYF.

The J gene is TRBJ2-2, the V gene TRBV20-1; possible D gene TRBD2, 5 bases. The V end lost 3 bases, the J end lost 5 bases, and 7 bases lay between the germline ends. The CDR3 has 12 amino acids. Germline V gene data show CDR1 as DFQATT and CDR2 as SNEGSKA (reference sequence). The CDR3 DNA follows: TGCAGTGCTAGGCCGGGGACCGGGGAGCTGTTTTTT. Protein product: CSARPGTGELFF.

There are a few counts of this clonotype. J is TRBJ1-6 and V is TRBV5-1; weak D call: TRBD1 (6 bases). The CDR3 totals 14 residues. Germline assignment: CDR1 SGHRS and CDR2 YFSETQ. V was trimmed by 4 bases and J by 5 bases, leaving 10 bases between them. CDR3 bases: TGCGCCAGCAGCATACAGGGAAATAATTCACCCCTCCACTTT. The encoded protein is CASSIQGNNSPLHF.

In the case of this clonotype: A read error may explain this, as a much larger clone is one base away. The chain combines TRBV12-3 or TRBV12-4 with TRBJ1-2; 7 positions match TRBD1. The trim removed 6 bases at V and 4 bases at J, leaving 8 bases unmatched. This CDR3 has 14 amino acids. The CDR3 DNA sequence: TGTGCCAGCAGGCCACGCCGGGACAGCTATGGCTACACCTTC. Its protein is CASRPRRDSYGYTF.